This TCR beta chain originates from a study of shared clonotypes between healthy human individuals. Study in general: Researchers drew samples from two women and a few men aged 18 to 49. The study, taken as a whole, reports: Among donors, clonotype sharing was expected to be affected by sequencing depth. A few donors shared roughly 5% of their naive CD4 clonotypes.

Assay: immunoSEQ multiplex PCR; the TCRdb copy retains only in-frame clones and omits some. The sample lists 980,000 or so clones, about 80% occurring once. Regarding this clone: What it recognizes is unknown.

The CDR3 length is 14 residues. With V trimmed by 4 bases and J by 2 bases, 4 bases remained unmatched. From germline, CDR1 is SGHAT and CDR2 FQDESV (reference sequence). Sequencing input: memory CD4+ T cells sorted from blood. Subset noted: CD45RA-negative fraction. The chain is built from TRBV11-1 and TRBJ2-7, with TRBD1 identical over 8 bases. The sequence derives from a young man in good health. The CDR3 loop reads CASSSETGAYEQYF. The CDR3 coding sequence is TGTGCCAGCAGCTCCGAGACAGGGGCCTACGAGCAGTACTTC.